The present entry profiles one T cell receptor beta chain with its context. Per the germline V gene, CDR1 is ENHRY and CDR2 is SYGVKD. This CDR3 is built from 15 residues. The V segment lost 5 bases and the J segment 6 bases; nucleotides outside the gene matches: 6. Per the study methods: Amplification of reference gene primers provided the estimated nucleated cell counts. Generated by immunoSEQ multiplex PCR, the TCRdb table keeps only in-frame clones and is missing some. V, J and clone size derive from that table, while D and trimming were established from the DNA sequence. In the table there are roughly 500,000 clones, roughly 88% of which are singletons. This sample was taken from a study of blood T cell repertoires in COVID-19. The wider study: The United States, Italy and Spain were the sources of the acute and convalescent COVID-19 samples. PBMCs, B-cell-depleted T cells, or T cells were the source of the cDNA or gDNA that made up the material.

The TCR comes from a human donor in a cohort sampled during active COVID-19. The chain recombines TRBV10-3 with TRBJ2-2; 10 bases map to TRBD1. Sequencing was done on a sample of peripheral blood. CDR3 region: CAISPGTGAAGELFF. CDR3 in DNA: TGTGCCATCAGTCCCGGGACAGGGGCCGCCGGGGAGCTGTTTTTT.